Listed below are T cell receptor beta chains from one sample, sequenced in a study of blood T cell repertoires in COVID-19. TCRdb keeps only in-frame clones here, not all; method: immunoSEQ multiplex PCR. The table lists about 280,000 clones, almost 85% of them singletons. The specimen was peripheral blood. All receptors come from a man in his forties or fifties with active or convalescent COVID-19. Both conserved end residues are trimmed from each CDR3.

CDR3aa	j_gene	v_gene
ASSLSRGELF	TRBJ2-2	TRBV12-3/TRBV12-4
ASSPLAGGLTGELF	TRBJ2-2	TRBV18
ASSQGGLAGDREQY	TRBJ2-7	TRBV3-1/TRBV3-2
ASRRTQNTGELF	TRBJ2-2	TRBV6-6
ASSRASGSDGADTQY	TRBJ2-3	TRBV28
AWSAGRGYGYT	TRBJ1-2	TRBV30
ATRARTGLTSADTQY	TRBJ2-3	TRBV24-1
ASSLNPGGAYGYT	TRBJ1-2	TRBV7-3
ASSHQGTNEKLF	TRBJ1-4	TRBV5-1
ASSLKGLGPYEQY	TRBJ2-7	TRBV7-8
ANWDREATEAF	TRBJ1-1	TRBV28
ASSVQGDSGNTIY	TRBJ1-3	TRBV9
ASGRGGMAYNEQF	TRBJ2-1	TRBV12-5
ASRQTGNTEAF	TRBJ1-1	TRBV28
ASSTPWAAGQGIRAF	TRBJ1-1	TRBV7-2
ASTPTGVNQPQH	TRBJ1-5	TRBV6-2/TRBV6-3
ASSLARVTGKYEQY	TRBJ2-7	TRBV7-2
ASSSPRTGGHYGYT	TRBJ1-2	TRBV7-9
ASSGGGGRRTDTQY	TRBJ2-3	TRBV28
ASSYDLNTEAF	TRBJ1-1	TRBV5-1
ATSRDKGMNTEAF	TRBJ1-1	TRBV15
ASSWETSGRNEQF	TRBJ2-1	TRBV5-6
ASSPGLAAGNTIY	TRBJ1-3	TRBV3-1/TRBV3-2
ASSLLGDTQY	TRBJ2-3	TRBV3-1/TRBV3-2
ASSLGRGKTDTQY	TRBJ2-3	TRBV7-3
ASSLDPGISNEQF	TRBJ2-1	TRBV5-1
ASGDRGDTEAF	TRBJ1-1	TRBV6-5
ASSLSTSSDEQF	TRBJ2-1	TRBV7-9
ASSSMGGMNTGELF	TRBJ2-2	TRBV14
ASSKFVVLGLAGVNARHARQF	TRBJ2-1	TRBV21-1
AWTGGWTEAF	TRBJ1-1	TRBV30
ASRIRQGGWYGYT	TRBJ1-2	TRBV6-5
ASSLLGSEPTDTQY	TRBJ2-3	TRBV7-8
ASSPGEGYTEAF	TRBJ1-1	TRBV28
ASSFTTEAF	TRBJ1-1	TRBV12-3/TRBV12-4
ASTPEADDYNEQF	TRBJ2-1	TRBV9
ASSPSQGSYEQY	TRBJ2-7	TRBV7-2
ASSRQGANGNTIY	TRBJ1-3	TRBV18
ASSFGGRAGSTEAF	TRBJ1-1	TRBV5-4
ASSRLEAAEQY	TRBJ2-7	TRBV12-3/TRBV12-4
ASSESKVLRGYYGYT	TRBJ1-2	TRBV10-1
ASSVDGSYEQY	TRBJ2-7	TRBV9
ASSQDGSGRGYEQF	TRBJ2-1	TRBV4-3
SARRRNEQF	TRBJ2-1	TRBV20-1
ASSSTRKGGVQETQY	TRBJ2-5	TRBV7-9
ASSSLAGTDTQY	TRBJ2-3	TRBV7-9
ASSSGLASYEQF	TRBJ2-1	TRBV11-1
ASRRLAGPGELF	TRBJ2-2	TRBV11-2
ASSPMGQLNYGYT	TRBJ1-2	TRBV18
ASSQDSSHTYGYT	TRBJ1-2	TRBV3-1/TRBV3-2
ASSLARGETQY	TRBJ2-5	TRBV28